This entry describes one T cell receptor (beta chain). This clone was seen once. It has no known antigen specificity. The record has no base qualities; no much larger clone is one base away. This specimen comes from a study of fetal regulatory T cell absence and autoimmunity (dated by TCRdb to about 2017). Notes on the research overall: The IPEX patients showed exocrine pancreas autoimmunity in the absence of clinical diabetes. The full study reports these points: The TCR compartment showed significant oligoclonal enrichment in pancreas versus cord blood, with some top clones over 85-fold enriched. Cord blood and pancreas had broadly similar TRB gene family usage, which resembled published neonatal and adult repertoires. The oligoclonal enrichment was interpreted as support for antigen-driven autoimmunity in the pancreas before birth in IPEX syndrome.

On the immunoSEQ human TCRbeta survey platform, TCRbeta CDR3 regions were amplified and barcoded with a two-step multiplex PCR. Libraries were sequenced on Illumina instruments, with IgH sequenced in parallel from the same samples. The original pipeline was this. To remove PCR and sequencing errors, raw reads were filtered against the IMGT V, D, J definitions and then binned using a nearest-neighbor algorithm. Clones were defined by identical nucleotide sequence; differential abundance between tissues used per-clone Fisher exact tests with pFDR threshold p<0.01. A minimum inclusion filter of 10 in either sample excluded clones with frequencies too low for statistical inference. The immunoSEQ Analyzer was used for pairwise clonal comparisons, and IMGT tools were used to assess gene family usage. As stored in TCRdb, this immuneACCESS dataset retains in-frame rearrangements with V and J assigned. A fraction of the clones does not appear; measured against another copy, unresolved V genes explain less than half of the discrepancy, and the remainder lacks a known reason. D and trimming come from the DNA, and the V and J calls and clone size come from that table. The sample contains about 95,000 clones, 72% of them found a single time. The biggest ten clones account for roughly 2% of the sample.

Genomic DNA obtained from frozen pancreas tissue was processed for repertoire sequencing. Genomic DNA, roughly 1.7-3.4 ug, was extracted from umbilical cord blood or frozen pancreas using the DNeasy Blood and Tissue Kit. This receptor was identified in a male donor with IPEX syndrome. The sequenced material came from pancreas tissue.

This receptor carries the CDR3 CASAPSADTQYF. DNA sequence: TGCGCCAGTGCACCTAGCGCAGATACGCAGTATTTT. The chain couples TRBV10-1 to TRBJ2-3; a tentative D call is TRBD2 (6 bases match). From the cysteine up to the phenylalanine, the CDR3 has a length of 12 residues. Only the CDR3 DNA stays, 36 bases, in frame from base 1. The junction carries 11 bases between V and J, which are trimmed by 9 bases and 4 bases respectively. The germline V gene (reference sequence) sets CDR1 to WNHNN and CDR2 to SYGVQD.